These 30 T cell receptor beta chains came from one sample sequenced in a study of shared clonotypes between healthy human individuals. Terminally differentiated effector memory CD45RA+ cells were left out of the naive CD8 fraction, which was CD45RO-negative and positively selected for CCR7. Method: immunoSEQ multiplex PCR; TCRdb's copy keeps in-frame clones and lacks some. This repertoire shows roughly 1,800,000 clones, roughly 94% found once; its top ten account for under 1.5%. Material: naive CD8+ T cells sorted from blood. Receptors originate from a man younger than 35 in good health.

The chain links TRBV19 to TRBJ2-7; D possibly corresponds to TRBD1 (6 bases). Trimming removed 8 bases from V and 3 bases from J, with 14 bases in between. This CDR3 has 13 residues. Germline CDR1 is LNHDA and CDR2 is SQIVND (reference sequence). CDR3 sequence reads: CASGMGHLYEQYF. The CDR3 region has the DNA TGTGCCAGTGGGATGGGACACCTCTACGAGCAGTACTTC.

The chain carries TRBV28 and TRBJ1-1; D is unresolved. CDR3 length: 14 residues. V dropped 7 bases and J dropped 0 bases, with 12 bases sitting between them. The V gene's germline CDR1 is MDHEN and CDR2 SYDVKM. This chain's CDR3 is CASKFRDMNTEAFF. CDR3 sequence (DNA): TGTGCCAGCAAATTTAGAGATATGAACACTGAAGCTTTCTTT.

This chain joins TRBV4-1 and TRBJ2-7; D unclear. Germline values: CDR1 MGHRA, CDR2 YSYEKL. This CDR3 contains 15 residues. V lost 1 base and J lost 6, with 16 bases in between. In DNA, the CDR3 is TGCGCCAGCAGCCAAGGCCCCGACCCTTCCCTCGAGCAGTACTTC. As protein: CASSQGPDPSLEQYF.

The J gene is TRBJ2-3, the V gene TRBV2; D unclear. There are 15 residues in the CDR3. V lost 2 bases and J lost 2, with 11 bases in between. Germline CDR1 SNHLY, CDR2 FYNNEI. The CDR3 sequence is CASSESVFSTDTQYF. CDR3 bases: TGTGCCAGCAGTGAAAGCGTGTTTTCCACAGATACGCAGTATTTT.

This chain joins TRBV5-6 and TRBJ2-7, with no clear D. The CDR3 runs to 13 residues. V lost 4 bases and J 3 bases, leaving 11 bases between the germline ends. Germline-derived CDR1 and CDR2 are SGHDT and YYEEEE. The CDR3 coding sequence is TGTGCCAGCAGCACGGACGCCGACTACGAGCAGTACTTC. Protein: CASSTDADYEQYF.

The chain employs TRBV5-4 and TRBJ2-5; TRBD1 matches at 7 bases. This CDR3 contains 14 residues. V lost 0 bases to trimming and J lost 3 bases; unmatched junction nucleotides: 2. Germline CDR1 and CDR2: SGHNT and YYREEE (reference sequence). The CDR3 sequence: CASSLGQGEETQYF. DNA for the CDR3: TGTGCCAGCAGCTTGGGACAGGGAGAAGAGACCCAGTACTTC.

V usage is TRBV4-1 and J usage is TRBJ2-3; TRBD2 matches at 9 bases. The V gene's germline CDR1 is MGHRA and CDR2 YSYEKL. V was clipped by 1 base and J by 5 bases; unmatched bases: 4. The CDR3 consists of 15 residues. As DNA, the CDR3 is TGCGCCAGCAGCCAAGTGGCGGGGGGGGAAGATACGCAGTATTTT. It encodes CASSQVAGGEDTQYF.

The CDR3, as DNA: TGTGCCAGCAGTCCTGTGGCCCTGGATTTCAATCAGCCCCAGCATTTT. Protein product: CASSPVALDFNQPQHF. The J gene is TRBJ1-5, the V gene TRBV28; no clear D gene. Germline assignment: CDR1 MDHEN and CDR2 SYDVKM. Trimming left V 5 bases short and J 3 bases short, with 17 bases between. CDR3 size: 16 residues. The full variable domain, rest sourced from reference TRBV28 and TRBJ1-5, is DVKVTQSSRYLVKRTGEKVFLECVQDMDHENMFWYRQDPGLGLRLIYFSYDVKMKEKGDIPEGYSVSREKKERFSLILESASTNQTSMYLCASSPVALDFNQPQHFGDGTRLSIL.

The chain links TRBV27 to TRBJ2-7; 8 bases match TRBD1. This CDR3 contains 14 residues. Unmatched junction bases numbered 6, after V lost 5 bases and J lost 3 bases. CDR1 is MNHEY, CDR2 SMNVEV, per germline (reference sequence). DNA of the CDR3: TGTGCCAGCAGTCCCGTCGGGACAGGCTACGAGCAGTACTTC. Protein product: CASSPVGTGYEQYF.

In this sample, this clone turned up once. The CDR3 loop is CASSSPLSGEQFF. CDR3 in DNA: TGTGCCAGCAGCTCTCCCCTCTCCGGAGAGCAGTTCTTC. The chain employs TRBV7-9 and TRBJ2-1, with unresolved D. V was clipped by 4 bases and J by 10 bases, with 14 bases between them. This CDR3 has 13 amino acids. CDR1 SEHNR and CDR2 FQNEAQ come from the germline V gene (reference sequence).

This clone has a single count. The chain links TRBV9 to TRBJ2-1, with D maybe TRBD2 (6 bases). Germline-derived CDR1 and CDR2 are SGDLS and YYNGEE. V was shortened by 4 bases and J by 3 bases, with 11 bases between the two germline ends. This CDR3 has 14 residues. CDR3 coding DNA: TGTGCCAGCAGCCCCAACGGGGGCTACAATGAGCAGTTCTTC. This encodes CASSPNGGYNEQFF.

CDR3 protein: CASSSGLANTGELFF. The DNA of the CDR3 is TGTGCCAGCAGCTCCGGACTAGCCAACACCGGGGAGCTGTTTTTT. This chain uses TRBV7-2 with TRBJ2-2, with TRBD2 matching over 8 bases. J was trimmed by 2 bases and V by 4 bases; bases with no gene match: 3. The CDR3 runs to 15 residues. Germline V gene data show CDR1 as SGHTA and CDR2 as FQGNSA.

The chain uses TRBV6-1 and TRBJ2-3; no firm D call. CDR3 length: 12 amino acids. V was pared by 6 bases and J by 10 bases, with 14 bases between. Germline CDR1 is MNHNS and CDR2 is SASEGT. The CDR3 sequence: CASSAPPDAQYF. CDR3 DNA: TGTGCCAGCAGCGCTCCTCCTGATGCGCAGTATTTT.

DNA for the CDR3: TGTGCCAGCAGCTTTATGGCGGGAGCCTACGAGCAGTACTTC. It encodes CASSFMAGAYEQYF. The chain uses TRBV7-9 and TRBJ2-7; TRBD2 matches at 7 bases. Germline CDR1 is SEHNR and CDR2 is FQNEAQ (reference sequence). The V and J ends lost 3 bases and 2 bases, in that order; junction bases with no gene match: 4. This CDR3 is built from 14 residues.

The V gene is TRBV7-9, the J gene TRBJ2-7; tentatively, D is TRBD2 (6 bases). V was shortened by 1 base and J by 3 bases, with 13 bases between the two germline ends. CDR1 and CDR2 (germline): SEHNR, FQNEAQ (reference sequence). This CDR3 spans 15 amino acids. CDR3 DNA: TGTGCCAGCAGCTTAGGGTTCGGGACTCTCTACGAGCAGTACTTC. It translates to CASSLGFGTLYEQYF.

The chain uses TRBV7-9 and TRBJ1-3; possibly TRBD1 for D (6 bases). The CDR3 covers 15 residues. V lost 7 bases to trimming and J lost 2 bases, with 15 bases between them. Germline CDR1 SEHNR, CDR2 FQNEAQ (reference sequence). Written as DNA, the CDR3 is TGTGCCAGCAATGAACAGGGTGAGGCTGGAAACACCATATATTTT. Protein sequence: CASNEQGEAGNTIYF.

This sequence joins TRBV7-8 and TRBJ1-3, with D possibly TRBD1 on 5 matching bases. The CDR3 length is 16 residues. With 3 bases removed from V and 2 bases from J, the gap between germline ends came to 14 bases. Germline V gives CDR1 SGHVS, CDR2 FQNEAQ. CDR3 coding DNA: TGTGCCAGCAGCTTGAGAGGGGCTTTTACTGGAAACACCATATATTTT. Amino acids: CASSLRGAFTGNTIYF.

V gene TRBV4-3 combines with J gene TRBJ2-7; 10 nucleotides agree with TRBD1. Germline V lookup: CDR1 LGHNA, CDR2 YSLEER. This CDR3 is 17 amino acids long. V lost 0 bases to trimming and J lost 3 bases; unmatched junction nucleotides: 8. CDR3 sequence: CASSQEFGQGEVYEQYF. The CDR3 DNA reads TGCGCCAGCAGCCAAGAATTCGGACAGGGGGAGGTCTACGAGCAGTACTTC.

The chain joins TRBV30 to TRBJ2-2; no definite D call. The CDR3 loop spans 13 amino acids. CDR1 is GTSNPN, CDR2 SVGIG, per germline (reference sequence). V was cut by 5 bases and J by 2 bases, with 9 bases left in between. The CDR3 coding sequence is TGTGCCTGGCGCTCGTACAACACCGGGGAGCTGTTTTTT. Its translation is CAWRSYNTGELFF.

CDR3: CASSYSGFMNTEAFF. The CDR3 nucleotides are TGTGCCAGCAGTTACTCCGGATTCATGAACACTGAAGCTTTCTTT. The chain is built from TRBV6-6 and TRBJ1-1; D unclear. Germline-derived CDR1 and CDR2 are MNHNY and SVGAGI (reference sequence). The CDR3 runs 15 residues. Between the trimmed V and J ends, which lost 0 bases and 0 bases, there was a span of 8 bases.

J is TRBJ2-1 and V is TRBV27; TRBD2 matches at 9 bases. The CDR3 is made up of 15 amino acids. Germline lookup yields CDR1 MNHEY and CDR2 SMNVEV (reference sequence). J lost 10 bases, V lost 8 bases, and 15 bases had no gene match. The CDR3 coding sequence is TGTGCCAGCCTGATCGTAGCGGGGGCAGTAGGGGAGCAGTTCTTC. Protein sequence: CASLIVAGAVGEQFF.

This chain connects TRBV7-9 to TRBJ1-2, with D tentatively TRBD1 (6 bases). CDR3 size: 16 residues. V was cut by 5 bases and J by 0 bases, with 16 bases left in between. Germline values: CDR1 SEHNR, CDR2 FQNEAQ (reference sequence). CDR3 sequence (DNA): TGTGCCAGCAGCCTCGAGACAGGACTAGCTAACTATGGCTACACCTTC. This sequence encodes CASSLETGLANYGYTF.

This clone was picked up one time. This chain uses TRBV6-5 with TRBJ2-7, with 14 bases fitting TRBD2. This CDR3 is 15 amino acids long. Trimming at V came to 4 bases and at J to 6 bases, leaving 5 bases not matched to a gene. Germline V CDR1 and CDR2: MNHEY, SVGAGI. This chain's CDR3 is CASSSATSGGAEQYF. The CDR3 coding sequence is TGTGCCAGCAGTTCGGCGACTAGCGGGGGGGCCGAGCAGTACTTC.

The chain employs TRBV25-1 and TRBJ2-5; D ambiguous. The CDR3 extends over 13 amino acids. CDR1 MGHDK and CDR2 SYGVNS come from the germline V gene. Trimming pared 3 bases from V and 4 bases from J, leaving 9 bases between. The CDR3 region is CASSDSNRETQYF. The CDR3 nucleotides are TGTGCCAGCAGTGATTCTAACAGAGAGACCCAGTACTTC.

The CDR3 nucleotides are TGCGCCAGCAGCCAAGAATTCGCAGACCTGAACACTGAAGCTTTCTTT. This sequence encodes CASSQEFADLNTEAFF. The V gene is TRBV4-3, the J gene TRBJ1-1; D uncertain. Germline values: CDR1 LGHNA, CDR2 YSLEER. V shed 0 bases and J shed 0 bases, with 11 bases lying between them. The CDR3 length is 16 residues.

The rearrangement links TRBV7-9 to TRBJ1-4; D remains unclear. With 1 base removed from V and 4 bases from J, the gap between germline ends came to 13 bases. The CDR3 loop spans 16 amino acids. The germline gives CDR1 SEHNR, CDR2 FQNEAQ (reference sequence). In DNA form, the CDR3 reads TGTGCCAGCAGCTTAGGGGTGGCGGAGTATAATGAAAAACTGTTTTTT. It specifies CASSLGVAEYNEKLFF.

The CDR3 DNA is TGTGCCAGCAGCCCCTTCCTCACAGGGCAAAACTATGGCTACACCTTC. Amino acids: CASSPFLTGQNYGYTF. The chain links TRBV9 to TRBJ1-2; perhaps TRBD1 as D (6 bases). There are 16 residues in the CDR3. The V gene's germline CDR1 is SGDLS and CDR2 YYNGEE. The ends were cut back, 4 bases at V and 2 bases at J, with 18 bases in the middle.

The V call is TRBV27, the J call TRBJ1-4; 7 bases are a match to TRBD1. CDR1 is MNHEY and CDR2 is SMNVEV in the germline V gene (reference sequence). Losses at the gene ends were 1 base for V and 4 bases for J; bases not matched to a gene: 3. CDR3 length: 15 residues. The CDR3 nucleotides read TGTGCCAGCAGTTTATTCCCAGGGGGTAATGAAAAACTGTTTTTT. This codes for CASSLFPGGNEKLFF.

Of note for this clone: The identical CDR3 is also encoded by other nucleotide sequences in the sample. DNA for the CDR3: TGTGCCTGGAGTGTAGGAGGCACTAGCACAGATACGCAGTATTTT. Amino acid sequence: CAWSVGGTSTDTQYF. This chain joins TRBV30 and TRBJ2-3; D may be TRBD2 (5 bases). Trimming pared 0 bases from V and 0 bases from J, leaving 10 bases between. Germline CDR1 and CDR2: GTSNPN and SVGIG (reference sequence). The CDR3 has 15 amino acids.

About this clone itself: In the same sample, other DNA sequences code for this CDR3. CDR3 nucleotide sequence: TGTGCCAGCAGCGTTGGGGGAAGCCAAGAGACCCAGTACTTC. It translates to CASSVGGSQETQYF. J is TRBJ2-5 and V is TRBV9, with D perhaps matching TRBD1 or TRBD2 (5 bases each). V lost 2 bases and J lost 1, with 9 bases in between. This CDR3 has 14 residues. Germline CDR1 and CDR2: SGDLS and YYNGEE.